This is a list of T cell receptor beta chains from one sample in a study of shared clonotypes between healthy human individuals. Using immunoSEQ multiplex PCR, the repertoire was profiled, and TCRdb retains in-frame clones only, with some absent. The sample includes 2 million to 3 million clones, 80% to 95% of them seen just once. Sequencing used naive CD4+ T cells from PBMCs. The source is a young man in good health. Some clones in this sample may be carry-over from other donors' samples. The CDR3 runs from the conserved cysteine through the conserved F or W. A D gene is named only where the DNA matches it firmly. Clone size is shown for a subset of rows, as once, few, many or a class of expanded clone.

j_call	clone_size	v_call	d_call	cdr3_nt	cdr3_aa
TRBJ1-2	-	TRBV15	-	TGTGCCACCAGCAGAGATCTCAGGGGCGGCTATGGCTACACCTTC	CATSRDLRGGYGYTF
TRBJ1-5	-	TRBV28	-	TGTGCCAGCAGTACGGGTAGGCAGGGGAATAGGGTGCCCCAGCATTTT	CASSTGRQGNRVPQHF
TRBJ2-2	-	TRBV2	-	TGTGCCAGCAGTGTGGAGCAGAAGTCCGGGGAGCTGTTTTTT	CASSVEQKSGELFF
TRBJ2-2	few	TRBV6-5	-	TGTGCCAGCAGGCTAGATGGCACCGGGGAGCTGTTTTTT	CASRLDGTGELFF
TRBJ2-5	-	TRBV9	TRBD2	TGTGCCAGCAGCCCAGGACTAGCGGGAGAGACCCAGTACTTC	CASSPGLAGETQYF
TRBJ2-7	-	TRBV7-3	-	TGTGCCAGCAGCTTAAAAGGTCCCTACGAGCAGTACTTC	CASSLKGPYEQYF
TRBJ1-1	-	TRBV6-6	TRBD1	TGTGCCAGCAGTTACGTGGAGGGGGCAAGAACTGAAGCTTTCTTT	CASSYVEGARTEAFF
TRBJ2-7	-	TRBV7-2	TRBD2	TGTGCCAGCAGCCAAACTAGCGGGTACGAGCAGTACTTC	CASSQTSGYEQYF
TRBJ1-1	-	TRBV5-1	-	TGCGCCAGCAGCGCGGTATTGAACACTGAAGCTTTCTTT	CASSAVLNTEAFF
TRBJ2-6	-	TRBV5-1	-	TGCGCCAGCAGCTTGGCGGCCCACAACTCTGGGGCCAACGTCCTGACTTTC	CASSLAAHNSGANVLTF
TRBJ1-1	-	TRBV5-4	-	TGTGCCAGCAGCTTGAAGAGGGTCGGTGAAGCTTTCTTT	CASSLKRVGEAFF
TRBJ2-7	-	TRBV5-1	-	TGCGCCAGCAGCTTGGACGAGGGCGAGCAGTACTTC	CASSLDEGEQYF
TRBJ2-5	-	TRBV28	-	TGTGCCAGCAGTTTACTCGAGGGTCGAGAGACCCAGTACTTC	CASSLLEGRETQYF
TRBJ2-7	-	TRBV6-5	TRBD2	TGTGCCAGCAGTTACAGTGGCGGGAGTGCGTCCTACGAGCAGTACTTC	CASSYSGGSASYEQYF
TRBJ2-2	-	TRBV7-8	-	TGTGCCAGCAGCTTATTTAGTGCCGGGGAGCTGTTTTTT	CASSLFSAGELFF
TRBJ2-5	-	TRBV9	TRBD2	TGTGCCAGCAGCGTAGAGTGGGGGAGGGCCCCAGAGACCCAGTACTTC	CASSVEWGRAPETQYF
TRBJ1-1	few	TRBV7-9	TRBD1	TGTGCCAGCAGCTCGGGACAGGACGGAGACACTGAAGCTTTCTTT	CASSSGQDGDTEAFF
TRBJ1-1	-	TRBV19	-	TGTGCCAGTAGTACCCTCGGGGTGAACACTGAAGCTTTCTTT	CASSTLGVNTEAFF
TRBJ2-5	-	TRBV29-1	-	TGCAGCGTTGAAGCCGCCTCGATCACCCAGTACTTC	CSVEAASITQYF
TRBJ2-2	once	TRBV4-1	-	TGCGCCAGCAGCCAAGCAGGGGCGGGGACCGGGGAGCTGTTTTTT	CASSQAGAGTGELFF
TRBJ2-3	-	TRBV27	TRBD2	TGTGCCAGCAGTTTCGGCCTAGCGGGAGGTCGTGATACGCAGTATTTT	CASSFGLAGGRDTQYF
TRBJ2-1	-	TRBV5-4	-	TGTGCCAGCAGCCCGGCGGGGGCGCACAATGAGCAGTTCTTC	CASSPAGAHNEQFF
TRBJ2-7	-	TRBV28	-	TGTGCCAGCAGTTTGGCCCCAGCCTACGAGCAGTACTTC	CASSLAPAYEQYF
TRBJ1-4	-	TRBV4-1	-	TGCGCCAGCAGCCACCCCGGACCTGTTAATGAAAAACTGTTTTTT	CASSHPGPVNEKLFF
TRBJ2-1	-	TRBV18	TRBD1	TGTGCCAGCTCACCCGGGACAGGGTATGGTGAGCAGTTCTTC	CASSPGTGYGEQFF
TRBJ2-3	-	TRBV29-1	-	TGCAGCGTTGAAGGGGGGATGGGGGCCACAGATACGCAGTATTTT	CSVEGGMGATDTQYF
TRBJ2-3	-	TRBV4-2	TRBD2	TGTGCCAGCAGCCAAGATTTCGGTTTGACTAGCGGGAGACCCACAGATACGCAGTATTTT	CASSQDFGLTSGRPTDTQYF
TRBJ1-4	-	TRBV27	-	TGTGCCAGCAGTTTAAGCGGACGAGTGGGCAGTAATAATGAAAAACTGTTTTTT	CASSLSGRVGSNNEKLFF
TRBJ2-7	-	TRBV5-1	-	TGCGCCAGCGGGGAAGGCCGACTCGAGCAGTACTTC	CASGEGRLEQYF
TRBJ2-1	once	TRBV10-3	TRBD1	TGTGCCACCGCAGGGGGCGAGGAGCAGTTCTTC	CATAGGEEQFF
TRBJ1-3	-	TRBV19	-	TGTGCCAGTAGTATTTCAGGGCTCGCTGGAAACACCATATATTTT	CASSISGLAGNTIYF
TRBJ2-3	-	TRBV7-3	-	TGTGCCAGCAGCAGGGATGTGGGTGCAGATACGCAGTATTTT	CASSRDVGADTQYF
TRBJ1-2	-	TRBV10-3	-	TGTGCCTTCAAACCCTATGGCTACACCTTC	CAFKPYGYTF
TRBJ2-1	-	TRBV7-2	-	TGTGCCAGCAACCCCCAGGGGTCATCCTACAATGAGCAGTTCTTC	CASNPQGSSYNEQFF
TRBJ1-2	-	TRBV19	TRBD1	TGTGCCAGTAGTCCATATCGGGACAGGGGAGACTATGGCTACACCTTC	CASSPYRDRGDYGYTF
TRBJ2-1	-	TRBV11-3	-	TGTGCCAGCAGCTTAGCGACCCCCTCCTACAATGAGCAGTTCTTC	CASSLATPSYNEQFF
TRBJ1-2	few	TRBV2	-	TGTGCCAGCAGTGATTCCCGGATCTATGGCTACACCTTC	CASSDSRIYGYTF
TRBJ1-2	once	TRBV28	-	TGTGCCAGCAGCCAGGACAGCGTCCGCTATCAAGGCTACACCTTC	CASSQDSVRYQGYTF
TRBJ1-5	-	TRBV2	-	TGTGCCAGCACCCCTTACTTAGGAGCTGATCAGCCCCAGCATTTT	CASTPYLGADQPQHF
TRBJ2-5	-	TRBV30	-	TGTGCCTGGAACGACAGGTTAGACGAGACCCAGTACTTC	CAWNDRLDETQYF
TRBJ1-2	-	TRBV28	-	TGTGCCAGCAGTTCGACAGAGAACTATGGCTACACCTTC	CASSSTENYGYTF